The rows below give T cell receptor beta chains drawn from one sample of a study of blood T cell repertoires in COVID-19. The method was immunoSEQ multiplex PCR; TCRdb's version includes in-frame clones alone and lacks a portion of them. The sample carries 150,000 to 200,000 clones, under 85% recorded once. The sample was peripheral blood. The receptor set was obtained from a woman in her forties with acute or convalescent COVID-19. Each CDR3 is given with its conserved first and last residue. D genes are given only for firm matches. Clone size is shown for a subset of rows, as once, few, many or a class of expanded clone.

size | J | length | D | V | DNA | CDR3
NA | TRBJ2-1 | 13 | NA | TRBV24-1 | TGTGCCACCAGTAGACTAGACTCCAATGAGCAGTTCTTC | CATSRLDSNEQFF
NA | TRBJ1-5 | 15 | NA | TRBV9 | TGTGCCAGCAGACTACGCCAATATAGCAATCAGCCCCAGCATTTT | CASRLRQYSNQPQHF
NA | TRBJ1-5 | 15 | TRBD1 | TRBV30 | TGTGCCTGGACCCCCGGGACAGGGAATAATCAGCCCCAGCATTTT | CAWTPGTGNNQPQHF
NA | TRBJ1-5 | 14 | NA | TRBV19 | TGTGCCAGTAGTAGAGGCAGCTCCAATCAGCCCCAGCATTTT | CASSRGSSNQPQHF
NA | TRBJ1-1 | 15 | NA | TRBV14 | TGTGCCAGCAGCCAAGTCGACTTGACAGCCCATGAAGCTTTCTTT | CASSQVDLTAHEAFF
NA | TRBJ1-1 | 14 | NA | TRBV5-1 | TGCGCCAGCAAGGGCGAGGGCGCTGGCACTGAAGCTTTCTTT | CASKGEGAGTEAFF
once | TRBJ2-3 | 17 | NA | TRBV5-8 | TGTGCCAGCAGCTGGCCGGCCGGGACTTCGAACACAGATACGCAGTATTTT | CASSWPAGTSNTDTQYF
NA | TRBJ2-1 | 15 | TRBD2 | TRBV10-2 | TGCGCCAGCGGGATAGCGGGAGGGCCTCGGAATGAGCAGTTCTTC | CASGIAGGPRNEQFF
once | TRBJ2-3 | 16 | TRBD2 | TRBV10-3 | TGTGCCATCAGTGATACTAGCGGGGGGGCCACAGATACGCAGTATTTT | CAISDTSGGATDTQYF
NA | TRBJ2-1 | 15 | NA | TRBV9 | TGTGCCAGCAGCGTCCGGACAGCTGGAATCAATGAGCAGTTCTTC | CASSVRTAGINEQFF
few | TRBJ1-1 | 11 | NA | TRBV28 | TGTGCCAGCACCGGGGGCACTGAAGCTTTCTTT | CASTGGTEAFF
NA | TRBJ2-1 | 14 | TRBD1 | TRBV3-1/TRBV3-2 | TGTGCCAGCAGCCAAGAAGGGACAGTAGGTTCGCAGTTCTTC | CASSQEGTVGSQFF
NA | TRBJ2-7 | 15 | TRBD2 | TRBV7-2 | TGTGCCAGCAGCTTAGCGCAAGCGGGAGCGGGTGAGCAGTACTTC | CASSLAQAGAGEQYF
few | TRBJ2-1 | 16 | NA | TRBV30 | TGTGCCTCCAACCTACTAGCTACCTCTTCCTACAATGAGCAGTTCTTC | CASNLLATSSYNEQFF
NA | TRBJ1-6 | 14 | NA | TRBV5-4 | TGTGCCAGCAGCTCCCAGACACAGACCGCACCCCTCCACTTT | CASSSQTQTAPLHF
NA | TRBJ1-2 | 12 | NA | TRBV28 | TGTGCCAGCAGTTTAACGGGTCATGGCTACACCTTC | CASSLTGHGYTF
NA | TRBJ1-2 | 16 | NA | TRBV7-9 | TGTGCCAGCAGCTTAGCTAGTGGCCAGGGGTTCTATGGCTACACCTTC | CASSLASGQGFYGYTF
NA | TRBJ1-4 | 15 | NA | TRBV3-1/TRBV3-2 | TGTGCCAGCAGCCAAGATGGGGGGGCTAATGAAAAACTGTTTTTT | CASSQDGGANEKLFF
NA | TRBJ2-1 | 17 | TRBD1 | TRBV19 | TGTGCCAGTAGTATCGACGGGACAGTCTCCTCCTACAATGAGCAGTTCTTC | CASSIDGTVSSYNEQFF
once | TRBJ1-2 | 16 | TRBD1 | TRBV24-1 | TGTGCCACCAGTGCCTCCGGGACAGGGGGCAAAGATGGCTACACCTTC | CATSASGTGGKDGYTF
NA | TRBJ2-3 | 14 | NA | TRBV18 | TGTGCCAGCTCACCCTCTTATATCCCAGATACGCAGTATTTT | CASSPSYIPDTQYF
NA | TRBJ1-4 | 13 | NA | TRBV5-1 | TGCGCCAGCAGCCCTAGGACTAATGAAAAACTGTTTTTT | CASSPRTNEKLFF
NA | TRBJ1-5 | 15 | NA | TRBV4-1 | TGCGCCAGCAGCCAAGGACGGGTTTTGGATCAGCCCCAGCATTTT | CASSQGRVLDQPQHF
NA | TRBJ2-3 | 14 | NA | TRBV7-2 | TGTGCCAGCAGCTTAGAGCCCGTTCGAGATACGCAGTATTTT | CASSLEPVRDTQYF
NA | TRBJ2-1 | 15 | TRBD2 | TRBV19 | TGTGCCAGTAGAGTAGCGGGGGGCTTATACAATGAGCAGTTCTTC | CASRVAGGLYNEQFF
NA | TRBJ2-1 | 12 | NA | TRBV28 | TGTGCCAGCAGTTTAGAGGTGAATGAGCAGTTCTTC | CASSLEVNEQFF
NA | TRBJ2-3 | 16 | TRBD2 | TRBV10-3 | TGTGCCATCAGTGGAACGACAGCGGGGAGCACAGATACGCAGTATTTT | CAISGTTAGSTDTQYF
NA | TRBJ1-2 | 15 | NA | TRBV4-2 | TGTGCCAGCAGCCAAGAAGCGGACAGCAACTATGGCTACACCTTC | CASSQEADSNYGYTF
once | TRBJ2-7 | 16 | TRBD2 | TRBV30 | TGTGCCTGGACCAAAACCCGGACTAGCGGGCCGGGGGAGCAGTACTTC | CAWTKTRTSGPGEQYF
once | TRBJ2-7 | 14 | TRBD1 | TRBV6-5 | TGTGCCAGCAGCCCGGGACAGGGGGCCTACGAGCAGTACTTC | CASSPGQGAYEQYF
NA | TRBJ1-1 | 15 | NA | TRBV11-1 | TGTGCCAGCAGCCAACGACTCGGGGGTGCCACTGAAGCTTTCTTT | CASSQRLGGATEAFF
NA | TRBJ2-1 | 19 | TRBD2 | TRBV7-3 | TGTGCCAGCAGCACCCCGACTAGCGGGGGGGCCCATAGATACAATGAGCAGTTCTTC | CASSTPTSGGAHRYNEQFF
NA | TRBJ2-5 | 13 | NA | TRBV28 | TGTGCCAGCACCCTTTCCGAGGTGAAGACCCAGTACTTC | CASTLSEVKTQYF
NA | TRBJ2-1 | 15 | TRBD2 | TRBV9 | TGTGCCAGCAGCGCCCTAGCGGGAGGACTTAATGAGCAGTTCTTC | CASSALAGGLNEQFF
few | TRBJ1-5 | 14 | TRBD1 | TRBV6-2/TRBV6-3 | TGTGCCAGCAGTGGCGGACAGGGAAATCAGCCCCAGCATTTT | CASSGGQGNQPQHF
few | TRBJ1-1 | 14 | NA | TRBV5-1 | TGCGCCAGCAGCTTGGGACAGGCCGTCACTGAAGCTTTCTTT | CASSLGQAVTEAFF
NA | TRBJ1-3 | 13 | NA | TRBV29-1 | TGCAGCGTTCAAGCAGGGTTGGGAAACACCATATATTTT | CSVQAGLGNTIYF
NA | TRBJ2-7 | 17 | TRBD1 | TRBV18 | TGTGCCAGCTCACCACCGCCGGGACAGGGGACATTCTACGAGCAGTACTTC | CASSPPPGQGTFYEQYF
NA | TRBJ2-3 | 16 | TRBD2 | TRBV19 | TGTGCCAGTAGCGTAACTAGCGGGGCTGTGGGAGATACGCAGTATTTT | CASSVTSGAVGDTQYF
NA | TRBJ1-1 | 14 | NA | TRBV27 | TGTGCCAGCACCTCCTCCCGGACGACGGGGAGAGCTTTCTTT | CASTSSRTTGRAFF
once | TRBJ2-5 | 15 | NA | TRBV9 | TGTGCCAGCAGCGTGCAGGGGACCCGGGAAGAGACCCAGTACTTC | CASSVQGTREETQYF